These 25 T cell receptor beta chains came from one sample sequenced in a study of PD-1 blockade in mismatch repair-deficient tumors. Clones were read by immunoSEQ multiplex PCR, and TCRdb kept only the in-frame ones, dropping some. The sample has more than 50,000 clones, more than 70% seen once. Source: peripheral blood, taken 52 weeks after starting pembrolizumab. The receptors come from an adult with mismatch repair-deficient cancer.

The genes are TRBV6-1 and TRBJ2-1; D is tentatively TRBD1 or TRBD2 (5 bases each). V was cut by 2 bases and J by 4 bases, with 27 bases left in between. This CDR3 comprises 20 residues. Per germline, CDR1 MNHNS and CDR2 SASEGT. The CDR3 protein is CASSERSHGWGKEKYNEQFF. In DNA, the CDR3 is TGTGCCAGCAGTGAAAGATCCCACGGATGGGGGAAAGAGAAATACAATGAGCAGTTCTTC.

The chain has TRBV27 and TRBJ1-2, with D possibly being TRBD1 (6 bases). The CDR3 length is 16 residues. CDR1 and CDR2 (germline): MNHEY, SMNVEV (reference sequence). V lost 0 bases and J 2 bases, leaving 13 bases between the germline ends. The CDR3 nucleotides are TGTGCCAGCAGTTTATCCTCCGGGACAACCAACTATGGCTACACCTTC. The encoded protein is CASSLSSGTTNYGYTF.

This sequence joins TRBV5-6 and TRBJ2-7; D unresolved. V was shortened by 3 bases and J by 3 bases, with 10 bases between the two germline ends. The CDR3 is made up of 13 amino acids. Germline CDR1 and CDR2: SGHDT and YYEEEE. CDR3 in amino acids: CASSSDDGYEQYF. CDR3 bases: TGTGCCAGCAGCTCGGACGACGGCTACGAGCAGTACTTC.

The chain carries TRBV7-9 and TRBJ2-7, with D maybe TRBD2 (7 bases). The CDR3 is 15 residues long. V shed 1 base and J shed 3 bases, with 13 bases lying between them. Germline V gene sequence: CDR1 SEHNR, CDR2 FQNEAQ (reference sequence). CDR3 protein: CASSLGGGGRYEQYF. CDR3 DNA: TGTGCCAGCAGCTTAGGGGGCGGGGGCCGCTACGAGCAGTACTTC.

The gene calls are TRBV29-1 and TRBJ2-5; 8 nucleotides match TRBD1. This CDR3 is built from 14 residues. The germline V gene encodes CDR1 SQVTM and CDR2 ANQGSEA. After removal of 2 bases from V and 5 bases from J, the junction contained 7 bases not matched to a gene. CDR3 sequence reads: CSVERSRGQETQYF. As DNA, the CDR3 is TGCAGCGTTGAAAGGTCCAGGGGGCAGGAGACCCAGTACTTC.

CDR3 nucleotide sequence: TGTGCCAGCAACCCGAAAACGGGAGGGGAAGAGACCCAGTACTTC. Amino acids: CASNPKTGGEETQYF. This chain uses TRBV5-4 with TRBJ2-5; 8 positions agree with TRBD2. V dropped 6 bases and J dropped 3; count of bases not matched to a gene: 10. CDR3 length: 15 amino acids. The germline V gene encodes CDR1 SGHNT and CDR2 YYREEE (reference sequence).

The V gene is TRBV5-1, the J gene TRBJ2-7; 8 positions agree with TRBD1. The V gene end was trimmed by 0 bases and the J gene end by 4 bases; junction bases not matched to a gene: 6. Germline CDR1 SGHRS, CDR2 YFSETQ. This CDR3 is 15 amino acids long. This CDR3 reads CASSLAGTGQYEQYF. For the CDR3, the DNA is TGCGCCAGCAGCTTGGCAGGGACAGGTCAGTACGAGCAGTACTTC.

The V gene is TRBV6-1, the J gene TRBJ2-7; 7 bases fit TRBD2. The V gene's germline CDR1 is MNHNS and CDR2 SASEGT. With V trimmed by 10 bases and J by 3 bases, 12 bases remained unmatched. The CDR3 contains 14 residues. The CDR3 loop reads CATYGGYTVYEQYF. The CDR3 nucleotides are TGTGCCACCTACGGGGGGTACACAGTCTACGAGCAGTACTTC.

This chain joins TRBV7-2 and TRBJ1-1; unclear D gene. Germline CDR1 and CDR2: SGHTA and FQGNSA. This CDR3 contains 15 residues. V gave up 0 bases and J gave up 0 bases, with 8 bases separating them. CDR3 loop: CASSLAAIMNTEAFF. The CDR3 DNA reads TGTGCCAGCAGCTTAGCAGCGATTATGAACACTGAAGCTTTCTTT.

The J gene is TRBJ2-7, the V gene TRBV2; TRBD1 might be the D (6 bases). The CDR3 sequence is 13 residues long. V dropped 4 bases and J dropped 4 bases, with 11 bases sitting between them. Germline CDR1 SNHLY, CDR2 FYNNEI. The CDR3 DNA is TGTGCCAGCAGTGGGACAGCATCGTACGAGCAGTACTTC. Encoded protein: CASSGTASYEQYF.

V usage is TRBV30 and J usage is TRBJ2-7, with TRBD1 as a possible D gene (5 bases). Germline V gene sequence: CDR1 GTSNPN, CDR2 SVGIG (reference sequence). Trimming took off 3 bases at V and 2 bases at J, with 11 bases between the two ends. The CDR3 is 13 residues long. The chain's CDR3 is CAWRGLGPYEQYF. CDR3 in DNA: TGTGCCTGGAGGGGGCTAGGCCCCTACGAGCAGTACTTC.

This chain links TRBV11-3 with TRBJ2-5; 10 nucleotides agree with TRBD2. The junction had 4 bases not matched to a gene; V was cut back by 4 bases and J by 2 bases. Germline V gene sequence: CDR1 SGHNT, CDR2 YENEEA. This CDR3 region has 15 residues. The CDR3 DNA sequence: TGTGCCAGCAGCTCCGGACTAGCGGTACAAGAGACCCAGTACTTC. Protein: CASSSGLAVQETQYF.

This chain uses TRBV4-3 with TRBJ2-4; 12 nucleotides line up with TRBD2. Germline CDR1 LGHNA, CDR2 YSLEER. V lost 4 bases to trimming and J lost 7 bases; unmatched junction nucleotides: 8. The length of the CDR3 is 16 residues. CDR3 in amino acids: CASSRLAGVEGNIQYF. CDR3 coding DNA: TGCGCCAGCAGCCGACTAGCGGGAGTAGAAGGGAACATTCAGTACTTC.

The J gene is TRBJ2-1, the V gene TRBV18; D not certain. This CDR3 has 13 amino acids. Germline loops: CDR1 KGHSH, CDR2 LQKENI. Trimming took 3 bases from V and 3 from J, leaving 6 bases between them. CDR3 sequence reads: CASSPGIYNEQFF. The CDR3 coding sequence is TGTGCCAGCTCACCGGGGATCTACAATGAGCAGTTCTTC.

This rearrangement joins TRBV4-3 to TRBJ1-1, with TRBD1 matching 7 bases. Per the germline V gene, CDR1 is LGHNA and CDR2 is YSLEER. This CDR3 has 14 amino acids. J was trimmed by 5 bases and V by 0 bases; bases with no gene match: 3. This CDR3 reads CASSQDRGRTEAFF. In DNA form, the CDR3 reads TGCGCCAGCAGCCAAGACAGGGGGAGAACTGAAGCTTTCTTT.

This clone was recorded only once. The chain is built from TRBV30 and TRBJ2-1, with D perhaps matching TRBD2 (5 bases). The CDR3 extends over 15 amino acids. Germline lookup yields CDR1 GTSNPN and CDR2 SVGIG (reference sequence). V was trimmed by 0 bases and J by 7 bases, leaving 16 bases between them. The CDR3 coding sequence is TGTGCCTGGAGTGTAGGTCGAGCGGCCGGGAATGAGCAGTTCTTC. Protein product: CAWSVGRAAGNEQFF.

This chain uses TRBV19 with TRBJ1-5; D remains ambiguous. Germline V lookup: CDR1 LNHDA, CDR2 SQIVND (reference sequence). The V end lost 2 bases, the J end lost 3 bases, and 17 bases lay between the germline ends. The CDR3 covers 17 residues. CDR3 protein: CASSILSVRLDNQPQHF. The CDR3 bases are TGTGCCAGTAGTATACTTTCTGTCCGTCTGGACAATCAGCCCCAGCATTTT.

This chain joins TRBV2 and TRBJ2-5, with 11 positions matching TRBD1. The CDR3 is 15 amino acids. Looked up from germline, CDR1 is SNHLY and CDR2 is FYNNEI. Germline trimming cut 6 bases from V and 1 base from J; bases unmatched to any gene: 4. CDR3 DNA sequence: TGTGCCAGCAGGGGGACAGGGGGGTTCCAAGAGACCCAGTACTTC. Its translation: CASRGTGGFQETQYF.

The chain carries TRBV4-1 and TRBJ2-7; the D gene is possibly TRBD2 (6 bases). Germline CDR1 MGHRA, CDR2 YSYEKL. This CDR3 is 15 amino acids long. Deletions cut 0 bases from V and 3 bases from J, with 12 bases between. CDR3 in amino acids: CASSQDPLAGYEQYF. CDR3 sequence (DNA): TGCGCCAGCAGCCAAGATCCACTAGCTGGCTACGAGCAGTACTTC.

V is TRBV27 and J is TRBJ2-5; D tentatively reads TRBD1 or TRBD2 (5 bases each). Trimming took 6 bases from V and 10 from J, leaving 15 bases between them. Germline V CDR1 and CDR2: MNHEY, SMNVEV (reference sequence). The CDR3 is 12 amino acids. CDR3 region: CASSRGPRDQYF. The CDR3 DNA reads as TGTGCCAGCAGCCGGGGACCAAGAGACCAGTACTTC.

The chain has TRBV4-1 and TRBJ1-2; D remains unclear. Deletions cut 4 bases from V and 2 bases from J, with 11 bases between. The CDR3 has 14 amino acids. Germline assignment: CDR1 MGHRA and CDR2 YSYEKL. The CDR3 loop reads CASSPIELNYGYTF. The CDR3, as DNA: TGCGCCAGCAGCCCCATTGAACTGAACTATGGCTACACCTTC.

This clone appeared a single time. The rearrangement uses TRBV5-1 and TRBJ2-3; D is uncertain. The V end lost 0 bases, the J end lost 6 bases, and 8 bases lay between the germline ends. Germline values: CDR1 SGHRS, CDR2 YFSETQ. The CDR3 runs to 13 residues. CDR3 residues: CASSLGDWDTQYF. The CDR3 DNA reads as TGCGCCAGCAGCTTGGGCGATTGGGATACGCAGTATTTT.

The rearrangement links TRBV13 to TRBJ1-2; 8 positions match TRBD1. J was trimmed by 4 bases and V by 0 bases; bases with no gene match: 13. Germline values: CDR1 PRHDT, CDR2 FYEKMQ (reference sequence). The CDR3 has 18 amino acids. CDR3 in amino acids: CASSLGGRGQETIYGYTF. CDR3 DNA: TGTGCCAGCAGCTTAGGCGGTAGGGGACAGGAAACTATCTATGGCTACACCTTC.

This chain connects TRBV9 to TRBJ2-7; 8 bases match TRBD1. The CDR3 covers 14 residues. Unmatched junction bases numbered 4, after V lost 4 bases and J lost 1 base. Germline V gene sequence: CDR1 SGDLS, CDR2 YYNGEE. This CDR3 reads CASSPRDRSYEQYF. The CDR3 nucleotides read TGTGCCAGCAGCCCCCGGGACAGGTCCTACGAGCAGTACTTC. The full variable domain, completed using reference TRBV9 and TRBJ2-7, is DSGVTQTPKHLITATGQRVTLRCSPRSGDLSVYWYQQSLDQGLQFLIQYYNGEERAKGNILERFSAQQFPDLHSELNLSSLELGDSALYFCASSPRDRSYEQYFGPGTRLTVT.

The chain recombines TRBV5-6 with TRBJ2-7; no firm D call. Trimming pared 0 bases from V and 6 bases from J, leaving 7 bases between. Germline values: CDR1 SGHDT, CDR2 YYEEEE. There are 12 residues in the CDR3. CDR3 sequence reads: CASSLGAGEQYF. The CDR3 bases are TGTGCCAGCAGCTTGGGGGCTGGCGAGCAGTACTTC.